A single sample is the source of the 12 T cell receptor beta chains below, sequenced in a study of blood T cell repertoires in COVID-19. The data were produced by immunoSEQ multiplex PCR, yet TCRdb's version contains in-frame clones alone and is incomplete. The sample consists of 40,000 to 65,000 clones, 86% of them appearing once. Material: peripheral blood. All receptors derive from a man aged 70 or older with active COVID-19.

The rearrangement links TRBV9 to TRBJ1-2, with a possible D match to TRBD1 (5 bases). Germline V gene sequence: CDR1 SGDLS, CDR2 YYNGEE. The ends were cut back, 2 bases at V and 0 bases at J, with 5 bases in the middle. The CDR3 is made up of 13 amino acids. The CDR3 loop is CASSVDTNYGYTF. CDR3 nucleotides: TGTGCCAGCAGCGTGGACACTAACTATGGCTACACCTTC. The full variable domain, completed using reference TRBV9 and TRBJ1-2, is DSGVTQTPKHLITATGQRVTLRCSPRSGDLSVYWYQQSLDQGLQFLIQYYNGEERAKGNILERFSAQQFPDLHSELNLSSLELGDSALYFCASSVDTNYGYTFGSGTRLTVV.

This clone appeared a few times. The chain uses TRBV20-1 and TRBJ1-5; 10 positions agree with TRBD1. The CDR3 is 16 residues long. Looked up from germline, CDR1 is DFQATT and CDR2 is SNEGSKA (reference sequence). V lost 3 bases to trimming and J lost 3 bases; unmatched junction nucleotides: 8. The CDR3 nucleotides read TGCAGTGCTAGTGGGGGACAGGGGATCGACAATCAGCCCCAGCATTTT. This encodes CSASGGQGIDNQPQHF.

This rearrangement joins TRBV5-1 to TRBJ2-1, with D possibly TRBD1 on 6 matching bases. In germline, CDR1 is SGHRS, CDR2 YFSETQ. The CDR3 is 15 residues long. Trimming removed 0 bases from V and 6 bases from J, with 13 bases in between. CDR3 nucleotides: TGCGCCAGCAGCTTGGATCGGACAGTCGTCAATGAGCAGTTCTTC. It encodes CASSLDRTVVNEQFF. Drawing the rest from reference TRBV5-1 and TRBJ2-1, the complete variable domain is KAGVTQTPRYLIKTRGQQVTLSCSPISGHRSVSWYQQTPGQGLQFLFEYFSETQRNKGNFPGRFSGRQFSNSRSEMNVSTLELGDSALYLCASSLDRTVVNEQFFGPGTRLTVL.

This sequence joins TRBV27 and TRBJ1-2, with D tentatively TRBD1 (5 bases). The CDR3 totals 16 residues. Germline V gene lookup returns CDR1 MNHEY and CDR2 SMNVEV (reference sequence). Trimming cost V 3 bases and J 4 bases, with 18 bases left between them. CDR3 sequence reads: CASSFTATGDVYGYTF. The CDR3 coding sequence is TGTGCCAGCAGTTTCACGGCCACGGGGGACGTCTATGGCTACACCTTC.

J is TRBJ2-2 and V is TRBV6-5; 12 bases map to TRBD2. V was pared by 7 bases and J by 7 bases, with 4 bases of the junction left unmatched. The germline V gene has CDR1 MNHEY and CDR2 SVGAGI. CDR3 length: 14 residues. For the CDR3, the DNA is TGTGCCAGCAAACTAGCGGGGGGACTCGGGGAGCTGTTTTTT. Translation: CASKLAGGLGELFF.

This clone was seen a few times. The CDR3 coding sequence is TGTGCCAGCACCCACAGCGGCACCGGGGAGCTGTTTTTT. This translates into CASTHSGTGELFF. The genes are TRBV7-8 and TRBJ2-2, with D tentatively TRBD2 (5 bases). V gave up 7 bases and J gave up 4 bases, with 10 bases separating them. This CDR3 is built from 13 residues. The germline gives CDR1 SGHVS, CDR2 FQNEAQ.

This chain joins TRBV7-2 and TRBJ2-3; 12 bases line up with TRBD2. The V gene end was trimmed by 7 bases and the J gene end by 5 bases; junction bases not matched to a gene: 4. This CDR3 comprises 14 residues. Germline V gene sequence: CDR1 SGHTA, CDR2 FQGNSA. The CDR3 here is CASTPGLAGDTQYF. CDR3 DNA sequence: TGTGCCAGCACCCCGGGACTAGCGGGAGATACGCAGTATTTT.

The chain combines TRBV30 with TRBJ2-4, with 7 nucleotides matching TRBD2. V lost 5 bases and J lost 6; bases outside the gene matches: 7. The CDR3 is 13 residues long. Germline V lookup: CDR1 GTSNPN, CDR2 SVGIG (reference sequence). CDR3 protein: CAWGGGVGNIQYF. As DNA, the CDR3 is TGTGCCTGGGGGGGAGGGGTCGGAAACATTCAGTACTTC.

The rearrangement links TRBV5-1 to TRBJ2-5; TRBD2 matches 8 bases. J lost 3 bases, V lost 7 bases, and 11 bases had no gene match. From germline, CDR1 is SGHRS and CDR2 YFSETQ. This CDR3 contains 15 residues. The CDR3 region has the DNA TGCGCCAGCCGTGAGGGACTAGGGCAAGAAGAGACCCAGTACTTC. Translating gives CASREGLGQEETQYF.

The DNA for the CDR3 is TGTGCCAGCAGCTCCTTACCCACAGGGGGAAGCTCCTACGAGCAGTACTTC. This codes for CASSSLPTGGSSYEQYF. The chain employs TRBV5-6 and TRBJ2-7; TRBD1 matches at 8 bases. CDR3 size: 17 residues. Germline-derived CDR1 and CDR2 are SGHDT and YYEEEE. Unmatched junction bases numbered 11, after V lost 3 bases and J lost 0 bases.

This clone was recorded a few times. The chain uses TRBV7-8 and TRBJ2-5; 12 nucleotides line up with TRBD2. The CDR3 has 17 residues. The J segment lost 4 bases and the V segment lost 5 bases, leaving 11 bases of the junction unmatched. Germline V gives CDR1 SGHVS, CDR2 FQNEAQ. CDR3 amino acids: CASSPPASGGAVETQYF. The DNA of the CDR3 is TGTGCCAGCAGCCCCCCGGCTAGCGGGGGGGCGGTAGAGACCCAGTACTTC.

The chain recombines TRBV19 with TRBJ2-7; D is perhaps TRBD2 (5 bases). Looked up from germline, CDR1 is LNHDA and CDR2 is SQIVND (reference sequence). V shed 10 bases and J shed 2 bases, with 15 bases lying between them. This CDR3 is 13 amino acids long. CDR3 DNA sequence: TGTGCCACCTCGGGAAATATAACCTACGAGCAGTACTTC. Translating it yields CATSGNITYEQYF.